A single sample is the source of the 21 T cell receptor beta chains below, sequenced in a study of spatial heterogeneity in lung cancer (dated by TCRdb to the late 2010s). Study-wide findings and limitations: The tumor nonsynonymous mutation count correlated with the number of expanded alpha and beta TCRs within the tumor.

The library was built by means of 5' RACE. Sequenced using a NextSeq 500. TCRdb cleaned the public reads at Q25 with fastp, built clones with MiXCR and kept in-frame beta chains. Every distinct CDR3 protein forms one entry, paired with its most common genes and DNA. The sample has about 27,000 distinct CDR3 sequences on record, roughly 6.6% of them singletons. The top ten constitute approximately 25% of the sample. No antigens are known for them. The sample's time point label, decoded: sample taken at primary tumor resection. Sequencing used lung tumor tissue, obtained at surgery. These receptors were collected from a male donor with early-stage non-small cell lung cancer.

This clonotype was seen ten or more times. V is TRBV7-2 and J is TRBJ1-1, with unresolved D. From germline, CDR1 is SGHTA and CDR2 FQGNSA. This CDR3 has 13 residues. With 6 bases removed from V and 4 bases from J, the gap between germline ends came to 12 bases. CDR3 in DNA: TGTGCCAGCAGGACATTTAGTGGCACTGAAGCTTTCTTT. Encoded protein: CASRTFSGTEAFF.

This clonotype was seen at least ten times. V and J are TRBV10-3 and TRBJ1-5; D uncertain. This CDR3 spans 14 amino acids. Germline CDR1 reads ENHRY; CDR2 reads SYGVKD. V was pared by 4 bases and J by 1 base, with 8 bases between. DNA of the CDR3: TGTGCCATCAGTGCCGAAGGCAGCAATCAGCCCCAGCATTTT. It codes for CAISAEGSNQPQHF.

The chain is built from TRBV7-2 and TRBJ2-5; possibly TRBD1 or TRBD2 for D (7 bases each). Trimming took off 5 bases at V and 1 base at J, with 17 bases between the two ends. The CDR3 extends over 16 amino acids. CDR1 SGHTA and CDR2 FQGNSA come from the germline V gene. The CDR3 DNA reads TGTGCCAGCAGCATCGGGGGGAGACAGGGCCAAGAGACCCAGTACTTC. Translating it yields CASSIGGRQGQETQYF.

This clonotype occurred many times. The chain combines TRBV12-3 or TRBV12-4 with TRBJ1-1; TRBD1 agrees at 9 bases. V dropped 7 bases and J dropped 8; count of bases not matched to a gene: 8. The CDR3 length is 13 residues. This CDR3 reads CASTQDRGPEAFF. The DNA of the CDR3 is TGTGCCAGCACCCAGGACAGGGGTCCCGAAGCTTTCTTT.

This clonotype came up many times. V usage is TRBV21-1 and J usage is TRBJ2-5; the D call TRBD1 from the table was never checked on the DNA. TRBV21-1 is annotated as a pseudogene. CDR3 length: 16 residues. The CDR3 reads CASSKEGSEGVGTQYF. CDR3 coding DNA: TGTGCCAGCAGCAAAGAAGGTTCGGAGGGGGTCGGGACCCAGTACTTC.

The chain employs TRBV5-5 and TRBJ2-7; D gene unclear. Looked up from germline, CDR1 is SGHKS and CDR2 is YYEKEE (reference sequence). The V end was cut by 2 bases, the J end by 0 bases, with 9 bases between. The CDR3 sequence is 14 residues long. CDR3 nucleotide sequence: TGTGCCAGCAGCTTAAGATACAGCTCCTACGAGCAGTACTTC. It translates to CASSLRYSSYEQYF.

This clonotype has just a few counts. The chain carries TRBV5-5 and TRBJ2-1, with TRBD1 identical over 10 bases. The V gene end was trimmed by 0 bases and the J gene end by 6 bases; junction bases not matched to a gene: 3. The CDR3 extends over 15 amino acids. Germline V gives CDR1 SGHKS, CDR2 YYEKEE (reference sequence). As DNA, the CDR3 is TGTGCCAGCAGCTTGGGCGGGACAGGGGTCAATGAGCAGTTCTTC. As protein: CASSLGGTGVNEQFF.

This clonotype was counted at least ten times. The rearrangement joins TRBV7-9 to TRBJ1-6, with D maybe TRBD1 (5 bases). Trimming pared 1 base from V and 10 bases from J, leaving 5 bases between. CDR1 and CDR2 (germline): SEHNR, FQNEAQ (reference sequence). The CDR3 is 12 residues long. The CDR3 sequence is CASSLGGSPLHF. In DNA, the CDR3 is TGTGCCAGCAGCTTAGGGGGGTCACCCCTCCACTTT.

There are many counts of this clonotype. J is TRBJ2-2 and V is TRBV5-1; the match to TRBD1 covers 8 bases. CDR1 is SGHRS, CDR2 YFSETQ, per germline. This CDR3 region has 14 residues. V gave up 5 bases and J gave up 7 bases; unmatched junction bases: 7. The DNA for the CDR3 is TGCGCCAGCAGTCCGGACAGGGAGGACGGGGAGCTGTTTTTT. This sequence encodes CASSPDREDGELFF. The full variable domain, its missing parts supplied by reference TRBV5-1 and TRBJ2-2, is KAGVTQTPRYLIKTRGQQVTLSCSPISGHRSVSWYQQTPGQGLQFLFEYFSETQRNKGNFPGRFSGRQFSNSRSEMNVSTLELGDSALYLCASSPDREDGELFFGEGSRLTVL.

This clonotype was observed a handful of times. The rearrangement uses TRBV20-1 and TRBJ2-3; 7 bases fit TRBD2. The CDR3 contains 15 residues. The germline V gene has CDR1 DFQATT and CDR2 SNEGSKA (reference sequence). The junction had 8 bases not matched to a gene; V was cut back by 5 bases and J by 0 bases. The CDR3 bases are TGCAGTGCTGCCCTCACGGGACTAAGCACAGATACGCAGTATTTT. As protein: CSAALTGLSTDTQYF.

Many counts were recorded for this clonotype. CDR3 protein: CASSQDRLPAYEQYF. CDR3 DNA: TGTGCCAGCAGCCAAGATCGACTGCCTGCCTACGAGCAGTACTTC. The V call is TRBV14, the J call TRBJ2-7, with D unresolved. Trimming took off 0 bases at V and 2 bases at J, with 11 bases between the two ends. The germline gives CDR1 SGHDN, CDR2 FVKESK. The CDR3 contains 15 residues.

The chain combines TRBV5-6 with TRBJ2-1; D not certain. Looked up from germline, CDR1 is SGHDT and CDR2 is YYEEEE. With 5 bases removed from V and 3 bases from J, the gap between germline ends came to 18 bases. The CDR3 loop spans 16 amino acids. CDR3 region: CASSYRHKLGYNEQFF. For the CDR3, the DNA is TGTGCCAGCAGTTATCGACATAAATTGGGCTACAATGAGCAGTTCTTC.

Only a few counts were recorded for this clonotype. This chain connects TRBV6-6 to TRBJ2-2; D call uncertain. Germline V gene data show CDR1 as MNHNY and CDR2 as SVGAGI (reference sequence). CDR3 length: 13 amino acids. V gave up 7 bases and J gave up 8 bases, with 14 bases separating them. The CDR3 region is CASMGRARGELFF. CDR3 nucleotide sequence: TGTGCCAGCATGGGTAGGGCAAGGGGGGAGCTGTTTTTT.

In its sample, this clonotype was seen many times. This rearrangement joins TRBV28 to TRBJ2-2; maybe TRBD1 (6 bases). Between the trimmed V and J ends, which lost 5 bases and 6 bases, there was a span of 10 bases. The CDR3 covers 13 residues. Germline lookup yields CDR1 MDHEN and CDR2 SYDVKM. The CDR3 loop is CASSDRIAGELFF. The CDR3 nucleotides read TGTGCCAGCAGTGACAGGATTGCCGGGGAGCTGTTTTTT.

At least ten counts were recorded for this clonotype. The chain uses TRBV6-2 or TRBV6-3 and TRBJ2-7; D possibly corresponds to TRBD2 (5 bases). CDR3 size: 11 residues. V lost 7 bases, J lost 5 bases, and 9 bases lay in between. Germline lookup yields CDR1 MNHEY and CDR2 SVGEGT. The CDR3 spells CASKERDEQYF. CDR3 nucleotides: TGTGCCAGCAAGGAGAGGGACGAGCAGTACTTC.

Ten or more counts support this clonotype. V usage is TRBV28 and J usage is TRBJ1-2, with D perhaps matching TRBD1 (6 bases). Per the germline V gene, CDR1 is MDHEN and CDR2 is SYDVKM. The CDR3 totals 13 residues. V lost 6 bases, J lost 4 bases, and 12 bases lay in between. The CDR3 nucleotides are TGTGCCAGCAGGCCGGGACAATCCTATGGCTACACCTTC. Protein product: CASRPGQSYGYTF.

This clonotype was detected many times. The chain uses TRBV28 and TRBJ2-3; perhaps TRBD2 as D (6 bases). The CDR3 loop spans 16 amino acids. CDR1 is MDHEN and CDR2 is SYDVKM in the germline V gene. The V and J ends lost 8 bases and 4 bases respectively, with 22 bases between them. The CDR3 spells CASYDLTRDSSDTQYF. The CDR3 nucleotides are TGTGCCAGCTATGACCTGACTAGAGATTCCTCAGATACGCAGTATTTT.

This clonotype has ten or more counts. For the CDR3, the DNA is TGCAGCGTTGCCGACGTGGGGAATAATTCACCCCTCCACTTT. Protein: CSVADVGNNSPLHF. V usage is TRBV29-1 and J usage is TRBJ1-6; D remains unclear. Trimming took off 4 bases at V and 5 bases at J, with 12 bases between the two ends. Per the germline V gene, CDR1 is SQVTM and CDR2 is ANQGSEA. The CDR3 spans 14 residues.

In its sample, this clonotype ranks as large. J is TRBJ1-5 and V is TRBV6-2 or TRBV6-3; D uncertain. This CDR3 is built from 13 residues. Germline loops: CDR1 MNHEY, CDR2 SVGEGT. V was cut by 6 bases and J by 3 bases, with 9 bases left in between. The CDR3, as DNA: TGTGCCAGCAGCCCCTCCCACAATCAGCCCCAGCATTTT. It yields the protein CASSPSHNQPQHF.

This clonotype has just a few counts. V gene TRBV20-1 combines with J gene TRBJ2-1; D is unclear. The CDR3 is 15 amino acids. Germline V CDR1 and CDR2: DFQATT, SNEGSKA (reference sequence). The V end was cut by 0 bases, the J end by 6 bases, with 15 bases between. DNA of the CDR3: TGCAGTGCTAGAGATAGTTGGGGTTCGGGCAATGAGCAGTTCTTC. Its translation: CSARDSWGSGNEQFF.

J is TRBJ2-3 and V is TRBV5-1; tentatively, D is TRBD1 (5 bases). V lost 0 bases, J lost 1 base, and 9 bases lay in between. The CDR3 runs to 15 residues. CDR1 SGHRS and CDR2 YFSETQ come from the germline V gene. The CDR3 here is CASSLERGGTDTQYF. In nucleotides, the CDR3 is TGCGCCAGCAGCTTGGAAAGGGGCGGCACAGATACGCAGTATTTT. The full variable domain, its missing parts supplied by reference TRBV5-1 and TRBJ2-3, is KAGVTQTPRYLIKTRGQQVTLSCSPISGHRSVSWYQQTPGQGLQFLFEYFSETQRNKGNFPGRFSGRQFSNSRSEMNVSTLELGDSALYLCASSLERGGTDTQYFGPGTRLTVL.